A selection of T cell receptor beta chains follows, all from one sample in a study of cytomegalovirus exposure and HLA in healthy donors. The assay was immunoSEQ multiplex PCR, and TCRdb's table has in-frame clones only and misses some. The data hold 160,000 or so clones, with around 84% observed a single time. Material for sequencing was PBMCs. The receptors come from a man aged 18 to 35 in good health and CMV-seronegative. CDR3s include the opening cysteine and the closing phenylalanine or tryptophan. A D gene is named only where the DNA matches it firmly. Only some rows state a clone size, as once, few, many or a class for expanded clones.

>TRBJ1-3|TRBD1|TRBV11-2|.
CASSFLGTGGNTIYF
TGTGCCAGCAGCTTCTTAGGGACAGGGGGAAACACCATATATTTT
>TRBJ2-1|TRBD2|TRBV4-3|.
CASSQIRLAGGDEQFF
TGCGCCAGCAGCCAAATCCGACTAGCGGGAGGGGATGAGCAGTTCTTC
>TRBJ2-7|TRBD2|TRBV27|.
CASRERGSSYEQYF
TGTGCCAGCAGGGAGCGGGGGAGCTCCTACGAGCAGTACTTC
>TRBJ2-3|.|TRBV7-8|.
CASSLGITSGGPTRTDTQYF
TGTGCCAGCAGCTTAGGAATTACCTCCGGGGGTCCTACCCGCACAGATACGCAGTATTTT
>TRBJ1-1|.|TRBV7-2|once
CASSLPRGGMNTEAFF
TGTGCCAGCAGCCTACCCCGAGGAGGGATGAACACTGAAGCTTTCTTT
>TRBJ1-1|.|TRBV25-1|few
CASSEVRGTEAFF
TGTGCCAGCAGTGAGGTTCGGGGCACTGAAGCTTTCTTT
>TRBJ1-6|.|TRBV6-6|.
CASSFPTDSLEVFHF
TGTGCCAGCAGTTTCCCGACGGACAGCTTAGAGGTTTTCCACTTT
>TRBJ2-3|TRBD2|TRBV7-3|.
CASSSAGPTDTQYF
TGTGCCAGCAGCTCAGCGGGGCCCACAGATACGCAGTATTTT
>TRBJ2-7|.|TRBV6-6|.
CASSGQSYEQYF
TGTGCCAGCAGTGGGCAGTCCTACGAGCAGTACTTC
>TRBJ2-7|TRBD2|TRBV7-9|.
CASSSTSESDYEQYF
TGTGCCAGCAGCTCGACTAGCGAGTCGGACTACGAGCAGTACTTC
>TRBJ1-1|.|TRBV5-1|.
CASSLLELNTEAFF
TGCGCCAGCAGCTTACTCGAATTGAACACTGAAGCTTTCTTT
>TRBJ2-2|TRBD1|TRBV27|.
CASRRTGTGDTGELFF
TGTGCCAGCAGACGTACCGGGACAGGGGACACCGGGGAGCTGTTTTTT
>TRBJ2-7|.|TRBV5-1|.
CASSLGKGLGYEQYF
TGCGCCAGCAGCTTGGGGAAGGGGTTGGGCTACGAGCAGTACTTC
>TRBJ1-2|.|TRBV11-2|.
CASSLDEAGYDGYTF
TGTGCCAGCAGCTTAGATGAAGCAGGGTATGATGGCTACACCTTC
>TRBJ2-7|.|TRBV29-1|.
CSVESGGDEQYF
TGCAGCGTTGAGTCAGGTGGCGACGAGCAGTACTTC
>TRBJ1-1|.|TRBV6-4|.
CASKADRNTEAFF
TGTGCCAGCAAGGCGGACAGGAACACTGAAGCTTTCTTT